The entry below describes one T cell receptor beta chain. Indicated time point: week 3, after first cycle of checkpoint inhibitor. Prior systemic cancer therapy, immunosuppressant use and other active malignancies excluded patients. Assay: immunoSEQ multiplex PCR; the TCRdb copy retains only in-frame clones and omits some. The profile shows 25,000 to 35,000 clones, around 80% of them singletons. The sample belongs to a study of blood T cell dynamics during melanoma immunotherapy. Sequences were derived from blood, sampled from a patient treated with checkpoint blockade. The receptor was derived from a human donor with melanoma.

The CDR3: CASSFTGGRGGNEQFF. As DNA, the CDR3 is TGTGCCAGCAGTTTTACAGGGGGACGGGGGGGCAATGAGCAGTTCTTC. The chain employs TRBV28 and TRBJ2-1, with D possibly being TRBD1 or TRBD2 (8 bases each). Germline lookup yields CDR1 MDHEN and CDR2 SYDVKM. V gave up 3 bases and J gave up 6 bases, with 18 bases separating them. The CDR3 spans 16 residues.